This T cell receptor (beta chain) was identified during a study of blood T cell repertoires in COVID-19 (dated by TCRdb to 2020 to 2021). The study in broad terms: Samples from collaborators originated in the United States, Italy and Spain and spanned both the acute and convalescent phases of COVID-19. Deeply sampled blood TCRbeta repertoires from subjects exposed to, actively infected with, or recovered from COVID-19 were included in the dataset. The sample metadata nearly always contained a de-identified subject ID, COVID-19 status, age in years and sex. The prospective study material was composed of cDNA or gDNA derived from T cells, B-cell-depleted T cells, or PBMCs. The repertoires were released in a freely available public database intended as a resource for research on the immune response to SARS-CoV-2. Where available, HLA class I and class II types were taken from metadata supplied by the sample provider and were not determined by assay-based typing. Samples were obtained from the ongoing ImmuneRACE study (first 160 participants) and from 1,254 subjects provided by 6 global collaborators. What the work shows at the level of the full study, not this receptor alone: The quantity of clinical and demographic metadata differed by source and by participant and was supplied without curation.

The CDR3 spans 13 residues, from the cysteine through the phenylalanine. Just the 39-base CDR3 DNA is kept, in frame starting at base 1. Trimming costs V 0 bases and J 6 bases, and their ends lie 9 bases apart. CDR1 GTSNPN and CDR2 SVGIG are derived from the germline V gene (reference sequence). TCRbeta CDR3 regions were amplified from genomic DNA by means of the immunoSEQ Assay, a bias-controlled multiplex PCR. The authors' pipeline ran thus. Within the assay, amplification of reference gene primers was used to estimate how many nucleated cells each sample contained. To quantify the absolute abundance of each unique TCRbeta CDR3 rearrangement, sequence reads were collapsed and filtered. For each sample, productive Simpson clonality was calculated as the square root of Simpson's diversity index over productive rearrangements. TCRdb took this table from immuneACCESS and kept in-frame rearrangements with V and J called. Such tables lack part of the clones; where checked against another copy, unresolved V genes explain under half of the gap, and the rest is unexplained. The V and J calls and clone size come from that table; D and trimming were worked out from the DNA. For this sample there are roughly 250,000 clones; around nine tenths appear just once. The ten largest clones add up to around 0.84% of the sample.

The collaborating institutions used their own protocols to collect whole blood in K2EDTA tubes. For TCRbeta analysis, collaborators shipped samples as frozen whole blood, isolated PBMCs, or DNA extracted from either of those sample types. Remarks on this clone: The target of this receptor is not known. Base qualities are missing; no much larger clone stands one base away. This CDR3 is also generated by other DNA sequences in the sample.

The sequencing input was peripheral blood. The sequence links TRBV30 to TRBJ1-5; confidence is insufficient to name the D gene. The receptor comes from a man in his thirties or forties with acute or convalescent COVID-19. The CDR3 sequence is CAWSVSGGQPQHF. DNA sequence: TGTGCCTGGAGTGTTTCGGGAGGTCAGCCCCAGCATTTT.